A single T cell receptor (beta chain) is shown here with its context. The antigen it recognizes is unknown. No base quality information exists; no much larger clone differs at one position. Ficoll-Paque density gradient centrifugation was used to isolate PBMCs. V loses 1 base of germline sequence and J loses 3 bases, and the interval between the two ends is 7 bases. The CDR3 goes from the cysteine to the phenylalanine over 14 residues. This entry keeps only the CDR3 DNA: 42 bases, framed from base 1. These data originate in a study of T-cell memory formation after mild COVID-19 (dated by TCRdb to the early 2020s). Describing the broader study: Most TCR sequence clusters were specific to one of the two donors. In a couple of donors, T-cell clones that expanded and contracted after mild COVID-19 were tracked by sequencing TCRalpha and TCRbeta repertoires over time. Two young, previously healthy adult volunteers, one female and one male, were included in the cohort. The study at large found these results: The second-wave clones that peaked on day 37 were not confirmed to be SARS-CoV-2 specific. Only two mild cases were covered in the study, and larger cohorts including severe cases with pre-infection samples were considered necessary. Some responding clones were detected in pre-infection memory, suggesting pre-existing cross-reactive memory T cells joined the SARS-CoV-2 response. Contracting CD4+ clones were located mainly in the CM and EM memory subsets, whereas CD8+ clones were found to be enriched in EMRA. Clones that contracted from day 15 to 85 showed balanced CD4/CD8 phenotypes, whereas a second wave of clones that expanded from day 15 to 37 leaned towards CD4+.

TCRdb shows the sequencer as Illumina NovaSeq 6000. TCRalpha and TCRbeta cDNA libraries were built by 5'RACE with constant-segment primers, adding sample barcodes and unique molecular identifiers. Trizol reagent was used to extract RNA from every sample. The libraries were amplified in two PCR steps, and the second step added a second sample barcode and Illumina TruSeq adapters. Sequencing of libraries was performed on an Illumina NovaSeq with 2 x 150 bp paired-end reads. Per the authors' processing: Reads were demultiplexed and collapsed into UMI-guided consensus sequences with migec v1.2.7. Using mixcr v2.1.11, UMI consensuses were aligned to TRA and TRB V and J templates and then assembled into clonotypes. A clonotype was counted as expanded or contracted only if both edgeR and NoisET called the change significant, with noise models trained on biological replicates. For edgeR calls, the cutoffs were a false discovery rate-adjusted p below 0.01 and a log2 fold-change threshold of 1. As an exploratory analysis of dynamics, PCA with hierarchical clustering was applied to max-normalized trajectories of the 1000 most abundant clonotypes. Separately sequenced CD4+ and CD8+ repertoires were used to assign the CD4 or CD8 phenotype of responding clones. In-frame beta chains were kept once TCRdb had trimmed the public reads at Q25 with fastp and called clones with MiXCR. CDR3 protein sequences are deduplicated, and each keeps its most common genes and DNA. The authors' filters were not applied to this entry. This sample lists 120,000 or so distinct CDR3 sequences; around 6.3% were detected once. 2% to 2.5% of the sample is taken by the ten largest.

The sequence derives from an adult woman who had mild COVID-19 (a few samples of this study predate the infection). The sample titles of this study are shuffled in the database, so cell type and time point are left out; the donor was told from shared clones. Material for sequencing was PBMCs or a T cell subset sorted from them (not recorded which). The sequence joins TRBV12-3 or TRBV12-4 to TRBJ1-3; the D gene is not confidently resolved. The CDR3 is CASSLDVSGNTIYF. The nucleotides read TGTGCCAGCAGTTTAGATGTCAGTGGAAACACCATATATTTT.